These 27 T cell receptor beta chains were all obtained from the same sample, sequenced in a study of regulatory T cells in long-lasting Graves disease. The time point here: persistent/refractory GD, antithyroid drugs over 5 years with positive TRAb. PBMC-extracted RNA yielded the TCR library. Both iRepertoire HTBI primers and Arm-PCR of CDR3 regions were used to build the TCR beta libraries. In TCRdb, the multiplex PCR reads were re-called with MiXCR into one record per CDR3 protein. The sample carries roughly 300,000 distinct CDR3 sequences, about 20% recorded once. The input for sequencing was peripheral blood mononuclear cells (PBMCs), taken when the disease was refractory, from a patient treated with antithyroid drugs. These receptors were taken from a female donor with Graves disease.

This clonotype was picked up many times. This chain uses TRBV12-3 or TRBV12-4 with TRBJ1-2; D remains ambiguous. The CDR3 covers 15 residues. Trimming pared 4 bases from V and 0 bases from J, leaving 12 bases between. CDR3 DNA: TGTGCCAGCAGTTGGGTTGGAGCTACTAACTATGGCTACACCTTC. Protein sequence: CASSWVGATNYGYTF.

This clonotype was seen repeatedly, ten times or more. This chain joins TRBV15 and TRBJ1-4; D perhaps matches TRBD1 (5 bases). There are 15 residues in the CDR3. Trimming removed 0 bases from V and 7 bases from J, with 12 bases in between. CDR1 is LNHNV, CDR2 YYDKDF, per germline (reference sequence). As DNA, the CDR3 is TGTGCCACCAGCAGAGATGCCCTGAGGGGTGAAAAACTGTTTTTT. It yields the protein CATSRDALRGEKLFF.

This clonotype turned up a few times. V usage is TRBV6-5 and J usage is TRBJ1-5; 7 bases map to TRBD1. Germline CDR1 is MNHEY and CDR2 is SVGAGI. The CDR3 sequence is 17 residues long. V lost 0 bases to trimming and J lost 2 bases; unmatched junction nucleotides: 7. The CDR3 DNA sequence: TGTGCCAGCAGTTACTCCCGACAGGGAGTGGGCAATCAGCCCCAGCATTTT. Translating gives CASSYSRQGVGNQPQHF.

This clonotype was found many times. This chain links TRBV7-2 with TRBJ1-5, with 9 bases identical to TRBD1. Germline V lookup: CDR1 SGHTA, CDR2 FQGNSA. This CDR3 is built from 14 residues. Trimming at V came to 5 bases and at J to 7 bases, leaving 6 bases not matched to a gene. The CDR3 DNA reads TGTGCCAGCAGCGAACAGGGGGCGGGACAGCCCCAGCATTTT. Translating it yields CASSEQGAGQPQHF.

This clonotype was counted ten times or more. The chain links TRBV6-1 to TRBJ1-1, with 9 bases identical to TRBD1. The CDR3 consists of 15 residues. The J segment lost 7 bases and the V segment lost 5 bases, leaving 11 bases of the junction unmatched. Looked up from germline, CDR1 is MNHNS and CDR2 is SASEGT. CDR3 DNA: TGTGCCAGCAGTCATATACAGGGGGCGCCGAGTGAAGCTTTCTTT. Its protein is CASSHIQGAPSEAFF.

The rearrangement uses TRBV29-1 and TRBJ1-2, with a possible D match to TRBD1 (6 bases). V lost 5 bases and J 8 bases, leaving 12 bases between the germline ends. The CDR3 consists of 11 residues. Germline CDR1 is SQVTM and CDR2 is ANQGSEA. In nucleotides, the CDR3 is TGCAGCGTTACAGGGTCTCGAGGCTACACCTTC. Its protein is CSVTGSRGYTF. Full variable domain (missing parts from reference TRBV29-1 and TRBJ1-2): SAVISQKPSRDICQRGTSLTIQCQVDSQVTMMFWYRQQPGQSLTLIATANQGSEATYESGFVIDKFPISRPNLTFSTLTVSNMSPEDSSIYLCSVTGSRGYTFGSGTRLTVV.

This clonotype was found a few times. This chain uses TRBV20-1 with TRBJ1-5, with a possible D match to TRBD1 (5 bases). Germline V gives CDR1 DFQATT, CDR2 SNEGSKA (reference sequence). V was shortened by 5 bases and J by 2 bases, with 13 bases between the two germline ends. There are 14 residues in the CDR3. The CDR3 here is CSARRDLGNQPQHF. In DNA, the CDR3 is TGCAGTGCTCGCCGGGACCTCGGCAATCAGCCCCAGCATTTT.

This clonotype showed up just a few times. The chain joins TRBV15 to TRBJ1-2, with TRBD1 matching over 12 bases. Germline V gene data show CDR1 as LNHNV and CDR2 as YYDKDF (reference sequence). With 3 bases clipped from V and 7 bases from J, the junction kept 6 bases outside the gene matches. The CDR3 is 15 amino acids. CDR3 sequence (DNA): TGTGCCACCAGCAGGACCGGGACAGGGGGCGTTGGCTACACCTTC. Amino acid sequence: CATSRTGTGGVGYTF.

This clonotype was seen a handful of times. This chain uses TRBV5-6 with TRBJ1-5; 9 positions match TRBD1. The CDR3 is made up of 16 amino acids. Germline V gene sequence: CDR1 SGHDT, CDR2 YYEEEE. The V segment lost 0 bases and the J segment 7 bases; nucleotides outside the gene matches: 8. The CDR3 loop is CASSLGGQGLGQPQHF. CDR3 sequence (DNA): TGTGCCAGCAGCTTGGGTGGACAGGGGCTTGGACAGCCCCAGCATTTT.

A few counts support this clonotype. This chain uses TRBV27 with TRBJ2-6; D remains unclear. The germline V gene encodes CDR1 MNHEY and CDR2 SMNVEV (reference sequence). Trimming pared 0 bases from V and 0 bases from J, leaving 9 bases between. This CDR3 has 17 residues. In nucleotides, the CDR3 is TGTGCCAGCAGTTTATCCCAGCTTCTCTCTGGGGCCAACGTCCTGACTTTC. Translated, it gives CASSLSQLLSGANVLTF.

This clonotype was detected ten times or more. The chain couples TRBV7-9 to TRBJ1-2, with 9 nucleotides matching TRBD1. This CDR3 region has 13 residues. The V segment lost 10 bases and the J segment 6 bases; nucleotides outside the gene matches: 9. Germline V gene sequence: CDR1 SEHNR, CDR2 FQNEAQ (reference sequence). CDR3: CAIPTGGLDGYTF. The CDR3 DNA reads as TGTGCCATTCCGACAGGGGGACTCGATGGCTACACCTTC.

V gene TRBV29-1 combines with J gene TRBJ2-2, with 11 bases matching TRBD2. CDR1 SQVTM and CDR2 ANQGSEA come from the germline V gene. V dropped 1 base and J dropped 1; count of bases not matched to a gene: 2. This CDR3 is 16 amino acids long. Written as DNA, the CDR3 is TGCAGCGTTGAAGCCGGGACTAGCGGGAACACCGGGGAGCTGTTTTTT. This sequence encodes CSVEAGTSGNTGELFF.

The rearrangement uses TRBV12-3 or TRBV12-4 and TRBJ2-1; the match to TRBD1 covers 10 bases. After removal of 5 bases from V and 8 bases from J, the junction contained 15 bases not matched to a gene. The CDR3 totals 17 residues. The CDR3 bases are TGTGCCAGCAGTCCGGACAGGGGGAGTCAGTTTGCCCATGAGCAGTTCTTC. Translated, it gives CASSPDRGSQFAHEQFF.

In this sample, this clonotype turned up many times. The chain is built from TRBV12-5 and TRBJ1-5; possibly TRBD1 for D (6 bases). The CDR3 runs to 16 residues. V was pared by 0 bases and J by 2 bases, with 11 bases between. Germline CDR1 reads LGHNT; CDR2 reads FRNRAP. CDR3 sequence reads: CASGLVQGRGNQPQHF. The CDR3 bases are TGTGCTAGTGGTTTGGTACAGGGCCGGGGCAATCAGCCCCAGCATTTT.

The V and J genes are TRBV10-3 and TRBJ1-1; TRBD1 might be the D (6 bases). Germline V gene data show CDR1 as ENHRY and CDR2 as SYGVKD. CDR3 size: 16 residues. V was pared by 8 bases and J by 10 bases, with 29 bases between. The CDR3 sequence is CAIGALRGPSEGGAFF. CDR3 DNA: TGTGCCATCGGAGCCCTTAGGGGACCTTCCGAGGGGGGAGCTTTCTTT.

The sample holds a few counts of this clonotype. The V call is TRBV10-3, the J call TRBJ1-1; TRBD1 matches 11 bases. Per germline, CDR1 ENHRY and CDR2 SYGVKD. CDR3 length equals 13 residues. J gave up 5 bases and V 5 bases, and 1 base lay outside the gene matches. CDR3 nucleotides: TGTGCCATCAGTTGGGACAGGGGGACTGAAGCTTTCTTT. Its translation: CAISWDRGTEAFF.

The rearrangement links TRBV18 to TRBJ1-5, with 10 bases matching TRBD1. There are 15 residues in the CDR3. The ends lost 4 bases at V and 5 bases at J; junction bases unmatched: 5. Looked up from germline, CDR1 is KGHSH and CDR2 is LQKENI. This chain's CDR3 is CASSRDRGSDQPQHF. The CDR3 DNA sequence: TGTGCCAGCTCACGGGACAGGGGAAGCGATCAGCCCCAGCATTTT.

Only a few counts were recorded for this clonotype. The chain joins TRBV28 to TRBJ2-2; tentatively, D is TRBD1 (5 bases). CDR1 MDHEN and CDR2 SYDVKM come from the germline V gene. This CDR3 has 17 residues. V lost 4 bases and J lost 6, with 21 bases in between. The CDR3 is CASSSEGAPKVPGELFF. In nucleotides, the CDR3 is TGTGCCAGCAGTTCCGAAGGGGCACCCAAGGTACCCGGGGAGCTGTTTTTT.

This clonotype was seen a handful of times. The gene calls are TRBV6-9 and TRBJ2-7; D not resolved. The CDR3 extends over 14 amino acids. Per the germline V gene, CDR1 is MNHGY and CDR2 is SVAAGI. V lost 3 bases, J lost 0 bases, and 9 bases lay in between. CDR3 protein: CASSYEASSYEQYF. The CDR3 bases are TGTGCCAGCAGTTACGAGGCTTCCTCCTACGAGCAGTACTTC.

Turning to this clonotype: A read error may be the cause here, since a much bigger clone is one base away. The genes are TRBV7-3 and TRBJ2-5; D is possibly TRBD1 (6 bases). This CDR3 has 13 amino acids. V was pared by 2 bases and J by 7 bases, with 11 bases between. CDR1 is SGHTA, CDR2 FQGTGA, per germline. The CDR3 here is CASSLSGVGTQYF. Written as DNA, the CDR3 is TGTGCCAGCAGCTTATCAGGGGTGGGGACCCAGTACTTC.

This clonotype was recorded many times. This CDR3 reads CASSARRLFGYTF. DNA of the CDR3: TGTGCCAGCAGCGCAAGGCGGTTATTCGGCTACACCTTC. The chain uses TRBV12-3 or TRBV12-4 and TRBJ1-2; D gene unclear. This CDR3 is 13 amino acids long. V was clipped by 6 bases and J by 8 bases, with 16 bases between them.

This clonotype has just a few counts. J is TRBJ2-6 and V is TRBV6-6, with TRBD1 matching over 7 bases. The J segment lost 0 bases and the V segment lost 0 bases, leaving 8 bases of the junction unmatched. The CDR3 totals 19 residues. CDR1 and CDR2 from the germline V gene are MNHNY and SVGAGI (reference sequence). Here the CDR3 DNA reads TGTGCCAGCAGTTACTCGAGGACAGGATTTCCCTCTGGGGCCAACGTCCTGACTTTC. Translated: CASSYSRTGFPSGANVLTF.

This clonotype was detected a few times. The gene calls are TRBV18 and TRBJ1-5, with D unclear. The germline V and J ends were trimmed by 4 bases and 0 bases, with 10 bases remaining between them. The CDR3 covers 15 residues. Germline loops: CDR1 KGHSH, CDR2 LQKENI. As DNA, the CDR3 is TGTGCCAGCTCACTCCGTTCTGATAGCAATCAGCCCCAGCATTTT. Its translation: CASSLRSDSNQPQHF. Together with reference TRBV18 and TRBJ1-5, the CDR3 gives the full variable domain: NAGVMQNPRHLVRRRGQEARLRCSPMKGHSHVYWYRQLPEEGLKFMVYLQKENIIDESGMPKERFSAEFPKEGPSILRIQQVVRGDSAAYFCASSLRSDSNQPQHFGDGTRLSIL.

V is TRBV10-2 and J is TRBJ1-1; D is perhaps TRBD1 (6 bases). The CDR3 runs 15 residues. The V end was cut by 5 bases, the J end by 0 bases, with 13 bases between. The germline V gene has CDR1 WSHSY and CDR2 SAAADI. The CDR3 sequence is CASSTLTGMNTEAFF. DNA for the CDR3: TGCGCCAGCAGTACTCTGACAGGAATGAACACTGAAGCTTTCTTT.

This clonotype has ten or more counts. The chain recombines TRBV11-3 with TRBJ1-6; D unclear. Germline-derived CDR1 and CDR2 are SGHNT and YENEEA. Trimming left V 4 bases short and J 0 bases short, with 7 bases between. The CDR3 spans 15 residues. The CDR3, as DNA: TGTGCCAGCAGCTCTCGTGGCTCCTATAATTCACCCCTCCACTTT. Encoded protein: CASSSRGSYNSPLHF.

Ten or more counts support this clonotype. The CDR3 DNA is TGTGCCAGCAGTGAAGATGGGGGGGCGGGCGGCTACACCTTC. As protein: CASSEDGGAGGYTF. The chain is built from TRBV2 and TRBJ1-2; D may be TRBD1 (6 bases). V shed 1 base and J shed 8 bases, with 14 bases lying between them. The CDR3 is 14 residues long. The germline V gene has CDR1 SNHLY and CDR2 FYNNEI.

This clonotype has just a few counts. The chain couples TRBV29-1 to TRBJ2-5, with TRBD2 as a possible D gene (7 bases). Trimming pared 4 bases from V and 3 bases from J, leaving 12 bases between. The germline gives CDR1 SQVTM, CDR2 ANQGSEA. The CDR3 covers 13 residues. CDR3 sequence reads: CSVGGGLEETQYF. The DNA of the CDR3 is TGCAGCGTTGGGGGGGGCCTGGAAGAGACCCAGTACTTC. Full variable domain (missing parts from reference TRBV29-1 and TRBJ2-5): SAVISQKPSRDICQRGTSLTIQCQVDSQVTMMFWYRQQPGQSLTLIATANQGSEATYESGFVIDKFPISRPNLTFSTLTVSNMSPEDSSIYLCSVGGGLEETQYFGPGTRLLVL.